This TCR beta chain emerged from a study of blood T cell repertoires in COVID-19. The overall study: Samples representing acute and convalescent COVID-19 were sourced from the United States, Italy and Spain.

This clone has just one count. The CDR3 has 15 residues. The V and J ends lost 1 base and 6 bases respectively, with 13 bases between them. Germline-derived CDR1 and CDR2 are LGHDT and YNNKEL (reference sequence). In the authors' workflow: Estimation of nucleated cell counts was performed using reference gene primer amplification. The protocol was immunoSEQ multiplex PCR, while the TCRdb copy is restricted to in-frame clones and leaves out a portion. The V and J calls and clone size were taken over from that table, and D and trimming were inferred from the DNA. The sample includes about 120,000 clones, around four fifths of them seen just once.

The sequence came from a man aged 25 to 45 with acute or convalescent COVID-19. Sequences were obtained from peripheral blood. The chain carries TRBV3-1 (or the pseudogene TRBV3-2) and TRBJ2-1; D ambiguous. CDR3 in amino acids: CASSQVGTKSNEQFF. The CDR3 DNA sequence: TGTGCCAGCAGCCAAGTTGGCACTAAGTCCAATGAGCAGTTCTTC.